This TCR beta chain was identified in a study of identical twins. Overall study results and limits: Low generation-probability sequences were in excess among twin-shared out-of-frame alpha sequences. For out-of-frame beta sequences, excess twin sharing was weaker.

TCRdb reprocessed the 5' RACE reads with MiXCR, giving one entry per CDR3 protein. The sample shows about 210,000 distinct CDR3 sequences, around a tenth of them seen only once. This clonotype was counted at least ten times. Its specificity is unknown. Germline values: CDR1 SGHVS, CDR2 FNYEAQ. The germline V and J ends were trimmed by 0 bases and 5 bases, with 6 bases remaining between them. CDR3 length: 13 amino acids. Each donor (without exception) was a healthy Caucasian. Sequenced input: memory (CD45RO+) T cells sorted from blood. The clonotype originates from a woman under 30 in good health. The V gene is TRBV7-6, the J gene TRBJ2-3, with D possibly being TRBD1 (5 bases). The CDR3 nucleotides read TGTGCCAGCAGCTTAGCCCAGGGAGATACGCAGTATTTT. Encoded protein: CASSLAQGDTQYF.